This TCR beta chain emerged from a study of cytomegalovirus exposure and HLA in healthy donors. With regard to this clone: Its cognate antigen is unknown.

Findings of the study overall: Per a later analysis, HLA-associated TCR beta chains showed more clonal expansion than other, equally common TCR beta chains.

Germline loops: CDR1 SGHTS, CDR2 YDEGEE. Trimming removed 4 bases at V and 5 bases at J, with 10 bases between. The CDR3 extends over 12 amino acids. PCR involved 60 Vbeta and 13 Jbeta primers. Repertoires were generated with immunoSEQ multiplex PCR, while TCRdb's copy carries only in-frame clones and drops some. The table lists 150,000 to 200,000 clones, about four fifths of them singletons. The sample consisted of PBMCs. This sequence joins TRBV5-8 and TRBJ2-7, with D unresolved. This receptor was obtained from a man younger than 35 in good health and CMV-seronegative. The CDR3 sequence is CASSPRLHEQYF. CDR3 sequence (DNA): TGTGCCAGCAGCCCCAGGTTACACGAGCAGTACTTC.